This TCR beta chain is drawn from a study of shared clonotypes between healthy human individuals. Study conclusions and caveats: Generally, estimated richness proved larger in naive subsets than it did in memory subsets.

From CD4+ cells came CD45RA+ naive and CD45RA-negative memory subsets. In the original processing: ImmunoSEQ supplied junction-only sequences lacking quality scores, so filtering was different. The protocol was immunoSEQ multiplex PCR, while the TCRdb copy is restricted to in-frame clones and leaves out a portion. That table furnishes V, J and clone size, whereas the DNA furnished D and trimming. The sample includes about 1.1 million clones, approximately 75% of them seen just once. Comment on this clone: Antigen unknown.

V gave up 5 bases and J gave up 7 bases; unmatched junction bases: 3. The CDR3 is 14 amino acids. Germline values: CDR1 MDHEN, CDR2 SYDVKM. Specimen: memory CD4+ T cells from PBMCs. Subset given: CD45RA-negative fraction. This clonotype was obtained from a man aged 18-30 years in good health. Some clones in this sample may be carry-over from other donors' samples. The chain combines TRBV28 with TRBJ2-1, with 12 bases lining up with TRBD2. Here the CDR3 DNA reads TGTGCCAGCAGTAGACTAGCGGGAGTGAATGAGCAGTTCTTC. Amino acids: CASSRLAGVNEQFF.